A single sample is the source of the 28 T cell receptor beta chains below, sequenced in a study of OX40 agonist ivuxolimab in advanced cancers. Measured with immunoSEQ multiplex PCR; TCRdb has only the in-frame clones, and not every one. This sample has around 14,000 clones, with about 90% found just once. The sample was CD4+ or CD8+ T cells sorted from blood, taken in a trial of the OX40 agonist ivuxolimab. These receptors were obtained from an adult with an advanced solid tumor such as melanoma, head and neck, liver or kidney cancer.

Only a few counts were recorded for this clone. The genes are TRBV7-2 and TRBJ1-2, with D tentatively TRBD1 (6 bases). The CDR3 loop spans 13 amino acids. Germline V lookup: CDR1 SGHTA, CDR2 FQGNSA. Trimming pared 3 bases from V and 8 bases from J, leaving 13 bases between. The DNA for the CDR3 is TGTGCCAGCAGCTTTTTAACAGGGTACGGCTACACCTTC. Protein sequence: CASSFLTGYGYTF.

The DNA of the CDR3 is TGTGCCAGTAGTCTACAGAACACTGAAGCTTTCTTT. This translates into CASSLQNTEAFF. The chain uses TRBV19 and TRBJ1-1; D call uncertain. CDR1 is LNHDA, CDR2 SQIVND, per germline (reference sequence). Deletions cut 5 bases from V and 1 base from J, with 5 bases between. The CDR3 is made up of 12 amino acids.

The rearrangement links TRBV9 to TRBJ1-1; D call uncertain. The length of the CDR3 is 12 residues. Trimming left V 5 bases short and J 5 bases short, with 10 bases between. The V gene's germline CDR1 is SGDLS and CDR2 YYNGEE. In nucleotides, the CDR3 is TGTGCCAGCAGTTCTTTGGGAACTGAAGCTTTCTTT. This codes for CASSSLGTEAFF.

The rearrangement uses TRBV30 and TRBJ2-1; D perhaps matches TRBD2 (5 bases). The germline gives CDR1 GTSNPN, CDR2 SVGIG (reference sequence). CDR3 length: 13 residues. Trimming removed 0 bases at V and 9 bases at J, with 12 bases between. The CDR3 DNA sequence: TGTGCCTGGAGTGTCAATGGGCGGGTTGAGCAGTTCTTC. Protein sequence: CAWSVNGRVEQFF. Looking up the rest from reference TRBV30 and TRBJ2-1 gives the full variable domain: SQTIHQWPATLVQPVGSPLSLECTVEGTSNPNLYWYRQAAGRGLQLLFYSVGIGQISSEVPQNLSASRPQDRQFILSSKKLLLSDSGFYLCAWSVNGRVEQFFGPGTRLTVL.

The J gene is TRBJ2-1, the V gene TRBV19; D not certain. CDR1 and CDR2 from the germline V gene are LNHDA and SQIVND (reference sequence). The CDR3 is made up of 15 amino acids. V lost 1 base and J lost 0, with 7 bases in between. The CDR3 coding sequence is TGTGCCAGTAGTATAGGCCGGAGCTCCTACAATGAGCAGTTCTTC. Encoded protein: CASSIGRSSYNEQFF. Variable domain in full (rest from reference TRBV19 and TRBJ2-1): DGGITQSPKYLFRKEGQNVTLSCEQNLNHDAMYWYRQDPGQGLRLIYYSQIVNDFQKGDIAEGYSVSREKKESFPLTVTSAQKNPTAFYLCASSIGRSSYNEQFFGPGTRLTVL.

The chain combines TRBV5-1 with TRBJ2-2; 9 bases line up with TRBD2. The trim removed 7 bases at V and 7 bases at J, leaving 20 bases unmatched. The CDR3 has 18 residues. Germline CDR1 is SGHRS and CDR2 is YFSETQ. As DNA, the CDR3 is TGCGCCAGCCGCCCTATGTGGGTAGCGGGAGAGTTAGGCGGGGAGCTGTTTTTT. Its protein product is CASRPMWVAGELGGELFF.

V is TRBV7-2 and J is TRBJ2-7, with unresolved D. The V end was cut by 1 base, the J end by 2 bases, with 6 bases between. In germline, CDR1 is SGHTA, CDR2 FQGNSA. The CDR3 spans 13 residues. The CDR3 is CASSLVVAYEQYF. The CDR3 DNA is TGTGCCAGCAGCTTAGTGGTGGCCTACGAGCAGTACTTC.

The gene calls are TRBV28 and TRBJ1-6; D may be TRBD1 (5 bases). The V end lost 8 bases, the J end lost 3 bases, and 14 bases lay between the germline ends. CDR1 and CDR2 (germline): MDHEN, SYDVKM. There are 15 residues in the CDR3. The CDR3 region has the DNA TGTGCCAGCGTAATTGGGACGGACTATAATTCACCCCTCCACTTT. This sequence encodes CASVIGTDYNSPLHF.

CDR3 nucleotides: TGTGCCAGCAGCGCTAGCGGGTGGGCGGGAAATGAGCAGTTCTTC. Protein product: CASSASGWAGNEQFF. This chain joins TRBV9 and TRBJ2-1, with TRBD2 identical over 8 bases. Germline V lookup: CDR1 SGDLS, CDR2 YYNGEE. The CDR3 totals 15 residues. V lost 3 bases, J lost 7 bases, and 9 bases stayed unmatched.

J is TRBJ1-6 and V is TRBV11-3; no clear D. CDR3 length equals 13 residues. Deletions cut 5 bases from V and 7 bases from J, with 9 bases between. Looked up from germline, CDR1 is SGHNT and CDR2 is YENEEA. The CDR3 loop is CASSQARNSPLHF. The CDR3 DNA follows: TGTGCCAGCAGCCAAGCTAGGAATTCACCCCTCCACTTT.

This chain joins TRBV27 and TRBJ2-6; possible D gene TRBD2, 5 bases. Germline V gene data show CDR1 as MNHEY and CDR2 as SMNVEV (reference sequence). This CDR3 contains 16 residues. Trimming shortened V by 1 base and J by 3 bases, and 10 bases separated the two germline ends. Here the CDR3 DNA reads TGTGCCAGCAGTTTATTGACGGGGAATGGGGCCAACGTCCTGACTTTC. Amino acid sequence: CASSLLTGNGANVLTF.

This clone was recorded only once. The V gene is TRBV11-3, the J gene TRBJ2-7; 7 bases agree with TRBD2. This CDR3 region has 14 residues. The germline CDR1 and CDR2 sequences are SGHNT and YENEEA. Trimming at V came to 5 bases and at J to 5 bases, leaving 9 bases not matched to a gene. The CDR3 is CASSPAAGDDEQYF. The CDR3 DNA reads as TGTGCCAGCAGCCCGGCTGCGGGAGATGACGAGCAGTACTTC.

The V and J genes are TRBV4-1 and TRBJ2-7; 13 bases line up with TRBD2. Germline assignment: CDR1 MGHRA and CDR2 YSYEKL. The CDR3 runs 14 residues. V dropped 1 base and J dropped 12; count of bases not matched to a gene: 6. The CDR3 DNA reads TGCGCCAGCAGCCAAGCCCCCGGACTAGCGGGAGTGTACTTC. Translating it yields CASSQAPGLAGVYF.

CDR3 nucleotide sequence: TGCGCCAGCAGCCCCGGGGACACAGATACGCAGTATTTT. This gives the protein CASSPGDTDTQYF. V gene TRBV10-1 combines with J gene TRBJ2-3, with D perhaps matching TRBD2 (5 bases). In germline, CDR1 is WNHNN, CDR2 SYGVQD (reference sequence). The CDR3 length is 13 residues. V shed 6 bases and J shed 2 bases, with 9 bases lying between them.

The V gene is TRBV15, the J gene TRBJ2-7, with TRBD2 matching over 14 bases. The CDR3 is made up of 19 amino acids. J gave up 6 bases and V 5 bases, and 18 bases lay outside the gene matches. Germline V gene data show CDR1 as LNHNV and CDR2 as YYDKDF (reference sequence). CDR3 coding DNA: TGTGCCACCAGCCCTACCGCTCCCGGGACTAGCGGGAGCTGGCTCGAGCAGTACTTC. Protein: CATSPTAPGTSGSWLEQYF.

This chain links TRBV27 with TRBJ2-7, with D perhaps assigned TRBD1 or TRBD2 (6 bases each). This CDR3 spans 13 amino acids. The ends were cut back, 8 bases at V and 5 bases at J, with 16 bases in the middle. CDR1 MNHEY and CDR2 SMNVEV come from the germline V gene (reference sequence). The CDR3 DNA reads as TGTGCCAGCTCTGGGGGGCGAGGTAACGAGCAGTACTTC. It translates to CASSGGRGNEQYF.

The V and J genes are TRBV28 and TRBJ1-5; D is undetermined. Germline CDR1 reads MDHEN; CDR2 reads SYDVKM. Trimming shortened V by 6 bases and J by 1 base, and 10 bases separated the two germline ends. The CDR3 runs 14 residues. The CDR3 DNA reads TGTGCCAGCAGCCCAACATGGAGCAATCAGCCCCAGCATTTT. Amino acids: CASSPTWSNQPQHF.

This sequence joins TRBV5-6 and TRBJ1-4, with TRBD1 as a possible D gene (5 bases). This CDR3 is 16 amino acids long. CDR1 is SGHDT, CDR2 YYEEEE, per germline. Trimming removed 3 bases from V and 5 bases from J, with 17 bases in between. CDR3 amino acids: CASSSPSGEKNEKLFF. The CDR3 DNA reads TGTGCCAGCAGCTCTCCCTCGGGGGAAAAAAATGAAAAACTGTTTTTT. Variable domain in full (rest from reference TRBV5-6 and TRBJ1-4): DAGVTQSPTHLIKTRGQQVTLRCSPKSGHDTVSWYQQALGQGPQFIFQYYEEEERQRGNFPDRFSGHQFPNYSSELNVNALLLGDSALYLCASSSPSGEKNEKLFFGSGTQLSVL.

V gene TRBV28 combines with J gene TRBJ2-7; 8 bases are a match to TRBD2. Germline V gene data show CDR1 as MDHEN and CDR2 as SYDVKM. The V gene end was trimmed by 6 bases and the J gene end by 0 bases; junction bases not matched to a gene: 10. This CDR3 region has 16 residues. Written as DNA, the CDR3 is TGTGCCAGCAGAACTAGCGGAAGACTGCCCTCCTACGAGCAGTACTTC. Translation gives CASRTSGRLPSYEQYF.

The chain is built from TRBV13 and TRBJ2-1, with 9 bases matching TRBD2. This CDR3 has 15 amino acids. The V gene's germline CDR1 is PRHDT and CDR2 FYEKMQ (reference sequence). J lost 5 bases, V lost 5 bases, and 7 bases had no gene match. The CDR3 DNA is TGTGCCAGCAGCGCCCCGGGACTAGCCCACAATGAGCAGTTCTTC. Translation gives CASSAPGLAHNEQFF.

This chain uses TRBV27 with TRBJ2-7; D gene unclear. V gave up 2 bases and J gave up 2 bases, with 10 bases separating them. Germline V CDR1 and CDR2: MNHEY, SMNVEV (reference sequence). The CDR3 has 14 residues. In DNA, the CDR3 is TGTGCCAGCAGTTTAATAGACAAAACCTACGAGCAGTACTTC. It yields the protein CASSLIDKTYEQYF.

This clone was counted once. One end of the junction is discordant with germline, which a read error may explain. The V and J genes are TRBV6-1 and TRBJ2-7; TRBD1 agrees at 10 bases. The CDR3 is made up of 15 amino acids. CDR1 is MNHNS, CDR2 SASEGT, per germline. CDR3 DNA: TGTGCCAGCAGCGAAGACCGGGACAGGGGTTACGAGCAGTACTTC. This sequence encodes CASSEDRDRGYEQYF.

The chain joins TRBV15 to TRBJ2-5; TRBD2 aligns across 12 bases. V lost 9 bases, J lost 5 bases, and 4 bases stayed unmatched. This CDR3 has 13 residues. CDR1 LNHNV and CDR2 YYDKDF come from the germline V gene (reference sequence). The DNA of the CDR3 is TGTGCCACGACTAGCGGGAGTGGGGAGACCCAGTACTTC. Its protein is CATTSGSGETQYF.

The DNA for the CDR3 is TGTGCCAGCAGCGCCCGACGGGACACCTACGAGCAGTACTTC. Protein sequence: CASSARRDTYEQYF. The V call is TRBV9, the J call TRBJ2-7; a possible D gene is TRBD1 (6 bases). The CDR3 spans 14 residues. Deletions cut 3 bases from V and 2 bases from J, with 12 bases between. The germline V gene encodes CDR1 SGDLS and CDR2 YYNGEE.

The CDR3 region has the DNA TGCGCCAGCAGTGATTTATTTGCGGCCACTGAAGCTTTCTTT. Translating it yields CASSDLFAATEAFF. V usage is TRBV10-2 and J usage is TRBJ1-1; D is uncertain. The CDR3 loop spans 14 amino acids. CDR1 WSHSY and CDR2 SAAADI come from the germline V gene. The V gene lost 3 bases and the J gene lost 4 bases, with 12 bases spanning the gap.

V usage is TRBV6-6 and J usage is TRBJ2-7; D unclear. This CDR3 has 12 amino acids. V lost 7 bases, J lost 0 bases, and 7 bases lay in between. CDR1 MNHNY and CDR2 SVGAGI come from the germline V gene (reference sequence). CDR3 sequence (DNA): TGTGCCAGCACCGGCAACTCCTACGAGCAGTACTTC. Its protein product is CASTGNSYEQYF.

J is TRBJ1-2 and V is TRBV19; D uncertain. Germline CDR1 and CDR2: LNHDA and SQIVND (reference sequence). This CDR3 is built from 12 residues. With 3 bases removed from V and 8 bases from J, the gap between germline ends came to 10 bases. The chain's CDR3 is CASSMWADGYTF. CDR3 bases: TGTGCCAGTAGTATGTGGGCGGACGGCTACACCTTC.

The gene calls are TRBV6-5 and TRBJ2-6; D is uncertain. CDR1 and CDR2 (germline): MNHEY, SVGAGI. There are 13 residues in the CDR3. Trimming pared 5 bases from V and 4 bases from J, leaving 6 bases between. DNA of the CDR3: TGTGCCAGCAGTGGGTCCGGGGCCAACGTCCTGACTTTC. Amino acid sequence: CASSGSGANVLTF.